This T cell receptor (beta chain) stems from a study of shared clonotypes between healthy human individuals (dated by TCRdb to the early 2020s). General notes on the study: A couple of women and three men aged 18 to 49 years were included in the cohort. Per donor, three plates each were used for CD4 naive and CD4 memory, two for CD8 naive, and one for CD8 memory. To estimate repertoire size and how much clonotype sharing occurs between individuals, the study deeply sequenced the blood TCR repertoires of 4 to 6 healthy adults. Different laboratories and diverse techniques were used to prepare libraries and sequence TCR repertoires, to increase sequencing depth and limit assay-specific biases. Leukapheresis yielded between about 0.85 and 9.5 billion PBMCs per donor.

For the CD8 naive samples, CD45RO-negative cells were positively selected for CCR7, yielding a CD45RA+CCR7+ population from which TemRA cells were excluded. Healthy HIV-negative adults with no recently reported acute infections or vaccinations were included as donors. All donors were Caucasian adults living in Nashville, Tennessee, USA. Blood was collected by leukapheresis, and PBMCs were isolated by Ficoll-Histopaque density gradient centrifugation and then cryopreserved in liquid nitrogen vapor phase. Analytical flow cytometry was used to check the purity and quantity of each magnetically sorted T cell population. Genomic DNA was isolated from each sorted fraction and quantified by UV absorbance on a Nanodrop 2000c. For CDR1 and CDR2, the germline V gene lists ENHRY and SYGVKD. Measured from the cysteine to the phenylalanine, the CDR3 is 15 residues long. The CDR3 DNA has 45 bases and is translated from base 1. The junction shows trimming of 3 bases on V and 4 bases on J, plus 16 bases between the germline ends.

Results the study describes overall, beyond this receptor: Compared with non-shared clonotypes, clonotypes shared by all four sorted-subset donors had higher generation probabilities. Incomplete sequencing was indicated by rarefaction of sorted-subset datasets, despite the large sequencing depth. The genetic and exposure-history diversity represented was limited by the small number of donors. Naive subsets generally had larger estimated clonotype richness than memory subsets. When several donors were compared, the shared fraction of clonotypes was approximately 5% for naive CD4, approximately 3.3% for naive CD8, 2.3% for memory CD4, and 0.35% to 0.4% for memory CD8. Pairwise subsampling indicated that sequencing depth was expected to affect the degree of clonotype sharing among donors. Sampling was restricted to blood, and TCR repertoires in tissues likely differ from the TCR repertoires found in blood.

Of note for this clone: Its antigen is currently not known. The input lacks base qualities; no much larger clone sits a single base away.

Using the deep immunoSEQ assay, TCR CDR3 regions were amplified from genomic DNA by multiplex PCR. Extracted genomic DNA from each cell subset was spread evenly across all wells of several immunoSEQ 96-well plates, with each plate serving as a replicate. For sorted subsets, each replicate PCR was loaded with approximately 190 ng genomic DNA, equivalent to 25,000 to 35,000 T cell genomes. Purified libraries were quantified with a Qubit 3.0 fluorometer, sized on a Bioanalyzer 2100, and re-quantified with the KAPA Library Quantification kit. Each immunoSEQ 96-well plate was sequenced on its own single-read 150-cycle Illumina NextSeq 550 flow cell. The paper's data handling went like this. Because the immunoSEQ output held only junctional sequences and lacked quality scores, the filtering could not match the filtering applied to full-length reads. Sequences were annotated with PyIR, a Python wrapper for IgBLAST v1.9, using IMGT germline references to assign V/J genes and CDR3. Reads with weak V/J assignments (E-value above 1e-6), missing CDR3, stop codons, out-of-frame junctions, or ambiguous translated residues were removed. V3J clonotypes were defined as sequences sharing an identical inferred V gene, J gene, and CDR3 amino acid sequence. To compute the percentage overlap between repertoires, the number of shared unique clonotypes was divided by the size of the smaller repertoire. RTK rarefaction, the Chao1 estimator, and Recon v2.1 estimates of unobserved clonotypes were used to assess repertoire richness. OLGA was used to compute generation probabilities for all TCRbeta clonotypes that the gDNA method yielded from a handful of donors. TCRdb holds this immuneACCESS table with in-frame rearrangements only. Some clones are missing; in checked studies, unresolved V genes explain under half, and the rest has no known cause. From that table come the V and J calls and clone size; the DNA was used to work out D and trimming. Counted in this sample were 550,000 to 650,000 clones; around 96% of them appeared once. Of the sample, less than 0.13% falls within the top ten clones.

The chain joins TRBV10-3 to TRBJ2-7, with the D gene tentatively TRBD1 or TRBD2, based on 5 matching bases in each. The sequence came from a woman aged 30 to 39 in good health. Material for sequencing was naive CD8+ T cells sorted from blood. The sample's cell subset or site label, decoded: CD45RA+CCR7+. The DNA sequence follows: TGTGCCATCAGTGACCCGGGACCCCCTGCGTACGAGCAGTACTTC. This yields the protein CAISDPGPPAYEQYF.